This T cell receptor beta chain stems from a study of T cell repertoires in cytomegalovirus infection. Each CDR3 protein is one row after TCRdb ran MiXCR on the reads. The table shows some 110,000 distinct CDR3 sequences, with around 30% occurring only once. CDR3 length: 22 amino acids. The V and J ends lost 3 bases and 9 bases, in that order; junction bases with no gene match: 31. The V gene's germline CDR1 is SQVTM and CDR2 ANQGSEA. Note on this clonotype: Antigen: not known.

Sequences were derived from CD8+ T cells from cultured PBMCs, sampled from culture after CMV antigen stimulation. The J gene is TRBJ2-1, the V gene TRBV29-1; 11 bases match TRBD2. This TCR came from a human donor in good health (CMV status not recorded). Some clones in this sample may be carry-over from other donors' samples. The CDR3 region has the DNA TGCAGCGTTGACCTGTTTGGGCTAGCGGGGGGCCAATCGCTCCCGAGTCGAGGTGAGCAGTTCTTC. It is translated as CSVDLFGLAGGQSLPSRGEQFF.